The 9 T cell receptor beta chains presented below share a single source sample, sequenced in a study of shared clonotypes between healthy human individuals. The protocol was immunoSEQ multiplex PCR, while the TCRdb copy is restricted to in-frame clones and leaves out a portion. The table lists around 450,000 clones, about four fifths of them singletons, with less than 15% in the top ten. Sequencing input: PBMCs. Every receptor here comes from a woman in her thirties or forties in good health. Some clones in this sample may be carry-over from other donors' samples.

The genes are TRBV4-1 and TRBJ1-1; D is ambiguous. Germline CDR1 MGHRA, CDR2 YSYEKL. The CDR3 loop spans 13 amino acids. Trimming left V 3 bases short and J 6 bases short, with 11 bases between. Here the CDR3 DNA reads TGCGCCAGCAGCCACCTTAGGCGGGCTGAAGCTTTCTTT. The encoded protein is CASSHLRRAEAFF.

V is TRBV7-9 and J is TRBJ1-1, with 10 bases matching TRBD1. Trimming at V came to 1 base and at J to 11 bases, leaving 4 bases not matched to a gene. The germline CDR1 and CDR2 sequences are SEHNR and FQNEAQ (reference sequence). This CDR3 is 13 amino acids long. CDR3 in amino acids: CASSLVGQGLAFF. The CDR3 region has the DNA TGTGCCAGCAGCTTAGTGGGACAGGGGTTGGCTTTCTTT.

This clone occurred once. The chain uses TRBV4-3 and TRBJ2-5; D gene unclear. The J call may not be correct, given that the DNA end is closer to TRBJ2-7. CDR1 and CDR2 from the germline V gene are LGHNA and YSLEER. CDR3 length: 15 residues. DNA of the CDR3: TGCGCCAGCAGCCAAGGCGAGGCAGCAATCTACGAGCAGTACTTC. Its protein is CASSQGEAAIYEQYF.

This clone was picked up many times. The genes are TRBV5-1 and TRBJ2-5; D is undetermined. The CDR3 has 14 residues. Trimming removed 0 bases from V and 1 base from J, with 7 bases in between. Germline V gene lookup returns CDR1 SGHRS and CDR2 YFSETQ. CDR3 bases: TGCGCCAGCAGCTTGGACAGCCGCCAAGAGACCCAGTACTTC. Protein: CASSLDSRQETQYF.

V and J are TRBV6-1 and TRBJ2-5; D perhaps matches TRBD2 (6 bases). The tail of the sequence fits TRBJ2-7 better, so the J call may be wrong. Germline CDR1 and CDR2: MNHNS and SASEGT. This CDR3 is 13 amino acids long. CDR3 DNA: TGTGCCAGCCTCCGGCAGGGCGGGGACGAGCAGTACTTC. Amino acids: CASLRQGGDEQYF.

By share, this clone counts as medium-sized (0.01 to 0.1%). This chain connects TRBV15 to TRBJ1-1; unclear D gene. V lost 4 bases and J 3 bases, leaving 6 bases between the germline ends. There are 12 residues in the CDR3. Germline lookup yields CDR1 LNHNV and CDR2 YYDKDF (reference sequence). The CDR3 nucleotides are TGTGCCACCAGCAAGGGATACACTGAAGCTTTCTTT. Amino acid sequence: CATSKGYTEAFF.

This clone has just one count. The chain links TRBV19 to TRBJ1-5; TRBD1 might be the D (5 bases). Trimming shortened V by 3 bases and J by 7 bases, and 7 bases separated the two germline ends. This CDR3 region has 12 residues. CDR1 is LNHDA, CDR2 SQIVND, per germline (reference sequence). The CDR3 nucleotides read TGTGCCAGTAGTATTGGGGGGCAGCCCCAGCATTTT. Protein product: CASSIGGQPQHF.

This clone came up once. The CDR3 region is CASSPAGQGNEQYF. CDR3 DNA: TGTGCCAGCAGCCCAGCTGGACAGGGGAACGAGCAGTACTTC. The rearrangement joins TRBV7-2 to TRBJ2-7; 9 bases agree with TRBD1. Germline CDR1 SGHTA, CDR2 FQGNSA. V lost 5 bases, J lost 5 bases, and 7 bases stayed unmatched. The CDR3 runs 14 residues.

This clone was picked up a small number of times. V and J are TRBV19 and TRBJ1-1; 12 bases map to TRBD1. The CDR3 covers 15 residues. The germline V gene encodes CDR1 LNHDA and CDR2 SQIVND (reference sequence). The V segment lost 0 bases and the J segment 11 bases; nucleotides outside the gene matches: 7. Here the CDR3 DNA reads TGTGCCAGTAGTATAGATCGAGCGGGACAGGGGGCGGCTTTCTTT. Translated: CASSIDRAGQGAAFF.